These 13 T cell receptor beta chains share one sample of origin, sequenced in a study of T cell responses to AZD1222 COVID-19 vaccine. Data came from immunoSEQ multiplex PCR; TCRdb stores just in-frame clones and leaves some out. The sample shows roughly 100,000 clones, 80% to 90% of them seen only once. Sequenced here: peripheral blood, sampled 28 days after the second AZD1222 dose. These receptors all stem from an adult who received the AZD1222 COVID-19 vaccine.

In its sample, this clone was seen once. CDR3 residues: CASSPGGPAFF. The CDR3 nucleotides are TGTGCCAGCAGCCCAGGGGGGCCGGCTTTCTTT. The V gene is TRBV28, the J gene TRBJ1-1; 7 bases map to TRBD1. Germline CDR1 is MDHEN and CDR2 is SYDVKM. V trimming: 6 bases; J trimming: 11 bases; junction bases outside the gene matches: 6. This CDR3 comprises 11 residues.

This clone was recorded once. The CDR3, as DNA: TGTGCCAGCAGTTTTCTGGACAGTTATGGCTACACCTTC. This translates into CASSFLDSYGYTF. The V call is TRBV27, the J call TRBJ1-2, with D tentatively TRBD1 (6 bases). Trimming pared 3 bases from V and 5 bases from J, leaving 10 bases between. From germline, CDR1 is MNHEY and CDR2 SMNVEV (reference sequence). The CDR3 spans 13 residues.

The rearrangement joins TRBV6-5 to TRBJ2-5, with TRBD1 matching 7 bases. Germline CDR1 is MNHEY and CDR2 is SVGAGI. The CDR3 sequence is 14 residues long. The junction had 11 bases not matched to a gene; V was cut back by 4 bases and J by 9 bases. This CDR3 is CASSLGQARWAQYF. The CDR3 DNA reads as TGTGCCAGCAGTTTAGGACAGGCTAGGTGGGCCCAGTACTTC.

This clone was detected once. The chain combines TRBV27 with TRBJ2-1, with D unresolved. There are 16 residues in the CDR3. Per the germline V gene, CDR1 is MNHEY and CDR2 is SMNVEV (reference sequence). The V gene lost 0 bases and the J gene lost 2 bases, with 11 bases spanning the gap. Here the CDR3 reads CASSLSRTFTYNEQFF. The CDR3 nucleotides are TGTGCCAGCAGTTTATCGAGAACCTTTACCTACAATGAGCAGTTCTTC.

This chain links TRBV7-3 with TRBJ2-1; TRBD2 aligns across 8 bases. Germline V gene data show CDR1 as SGHTA and CDR2 as FQGTGA. This CDR3 is built from 15 residues. Trimming took 5 bases from V and 4 from J; bases not matched to a gene: 7. The CDR3 reads CASSVLADRYNEQFF. The CDR3 region has the DNA TGTGCCAGCAGCGTACTAGCGGACAGATACAATGAGCAGTTCTTC.

V gene TRBV5-6 combines with J gene TRBJ2-7; a possible D gene is TRBD1 (6 bases). From germline, CDR1 is SGHDT and CDR2 YYEEEE. The germline V and J ends were trimmed by 0 bases and 4 bases, with 11 bases remaining between them. The CDR3 contains 14 residues. The CDR3 DNA reads as TGTGCCAGCAGCTTGGCGCGAAGGGGGTACGAGCAGTACTTC. It codes for CASSLARRGYEQYF. Combining the CDR3 with reference TRBV5-6 and TRBJ2-7 gives the whole variable domain DAGVTQSPTHLIKTRGQQVTLRCSPKSGHDTVSWYQQALGQGPQFIFQYYEEEERQRGNFPDRFSGHQFPNYSSELNVNALLLGDSALYLCASSLARRGYEQYFGPGTRLTVT.

This clone has only a few counts. The V gene is TRBV6-5, the J gene TRBJ2-3; unclear D gene. Germline CDR1 reads MNHEY; CDR2 reads SVGAGI. With 4 bases removed from V and 7 bases from J, the gap between germline ends came to 15 bases. The CDR3 totals 14 residues. CDR3 loop: CASSLLGVKNTQYF. The CDR3 region has the DNA TGTGCCAGCAGTTTACTTGGGGTTAAGAATACGCAGTATTTT.

The V gene is TRBV21-1, the J gene TRBJ2-1; the table gives TRBD2 as D, unverified against the DNA. TRBV21-1 is a recognized pseudogene. This CDR3 contains 18 residues. The CDR3 region has the DNA TGTGCCAGCAGACCGGGACTAGCGGGAGTGTACCTCTACAATGAGCAGTTCTTC. Translation gives CASRPGLAGVYLYNEQFF.

Only a few counts were recorded for this clone. This chain uses TRBV7-2 with TRBJ1-4; 8 positions agree with TRBD1. CDR1 SGHTA and CDR2 FQGNSA come from the germline V gene. V trimming: 5 bases; J trimming: 1 base; junction bases outside the gene matches: 15. The CDR3 is made up of 19 amino acids. CDR3 amino acids: CASSPRGAGGRGTNEKLFF. The CDR3 DNA sequence: TGTGCCAGCAGCCCCAGGGGGGCAGGGGGCAGGGGAACTAATGAAAAACTGTTTTTT.

This sequence joins TRBV5-6 and TRBJ2-5; possibly TRBD2 for D (5 bases). Per the germline V gene, CDR1 is SGHDT and CDR2 is YYEEEE. The CDR3 is 13 amino acids. The V gene lost 4 bases and the J gene lost 5 bases, with 12 bases spanning the gap. CDR3 sequence (DNA): TGTGCCAGCAGCCTAAGGGAGTCTGAGACCCAGTACTTC. This codes for CASSLRESETQYF.

This chain connects TRBV29-1 to TRBJ2-3, with 11 bases matching TRBD2. The CDR3 spans 15 residues. CDR1 and CDR2 from the germline V gene are SQVTM and ANQGSEA. V lost 7 bases to trimming and J lost 1 base; unmatched junction nucleotides: 7. The CDR3 nucleotides are TGCAGCGCTCAAAGGGGACTAGCGGGCACAGATACGCAGTATTTT. Amino acid sequence: CSAQRGLAGTDTQYF.

This clone was found a few times. The gene calls are TRBV6-4 and TRBJ2-1, with D uncertain. Trimming stripped 2 bases from V and 0 bases from J, with 8 bases between. The CDR3 runs to 15 residues. The germline CDR1 and CDR2 sequences are MRHNA and SNTAGT. This CDR3 is CASSDGISSYNEQFF. The CDR3 DNA is TGTGCCAGCAGTGACGGCATAAGCTCCTACAATGAGCAGTTCTTC.

The count of this clone is one. V gene TRBV9 combines with J gene TRBJ1-1; 9 bases match TRBD1. Germline V gene data show CDR1 as SGDLS and CDR2 as YYNGEE. Trimming removed 4 bases from V and 11 bases from J; junction bases left unmatched: 6. The CDR3 is 12 residues long. The DNA of the CDR3 is TGTGCCAGCAGCCCAGGGACAGGGAGGGCTTTCTTT. This translates into CASSPGTGRAFF.